A selection of T cell receptor beta chains follows, all from one sample in a study of T cell repertoires in cytomegalovirus infection. Each CDR3 protein is one row after TCRdb ran MiXCR on the reads. The sample yields 490,000 or so distinct CDR3 sequences, around 10% seen once. The specimen was PBMCs. These receptors all come from a human donor in good health (CMV status not recorded). Some clones in this sample may be carry-over from other donors' samples. Both conserved end residues are trimmed from each CDR3. Each record gives: J gene, CDR3 length, V gene, CDR3 protein.

j_call: TRBJ2-4; cdr3_length: 12; v_call: TRBV7-9; cdr3_aa: ASSLGVAKNIQY
j_call: TRBJ2-1; cdr3_length: 11; v_call: TRBV2; cdr3_aa: ASSPDSVAEQF
j_call: TRBJ2-5; cdr3_length: 9; v_call: TRBV5-4; cdr3_aa: ASSQYETQY
j_call: TRBJ2-1; cdr3_length: 10; v_call: TRBV6-2/TRBV6-3; cdr3_aa: ASNRDGNEQF
j_call: TRBJ1-6; cdr3_length: 14; v_call: TRBV27; cdr3_aa: ASSPLRDTFNSPLH
j_call: TRBJ1-5; cdr3_length: 14; v_call: TRBV20-1; cdr3_aa: SAREDGKYSNQPQH
j_call: TRBJ2-5; cdr3_length: 12; v_call: TRBV7-6; cdr3_aa: ASSSTSGGETQY
j_call: TRBJ2-4; cdr3_length: 13; v_call: TRBV28; cdr3_aa: ASTVGPKGKNIQY
j_call: TRBJ2-7; cdr3_length: 12; v_call: TRBV12-3/TRBV12-4; cdr3_aa: ASSLVLAGYEQY
j_call: TRBJ2-1; cdr3_length: 13; v_call: TRBV5-1; cdr3_aa: ASSPEGTGHNEQF
j_call: TRBJ2-3; cdr3_length: 13; v_call: TRBV6-5; cdr3_aa: ASSYGTPNTDTQY
j_call: TRBJ2-5; cdr3_length: 13; v_call: TRBV7-2; cdr3_aa: ASSLGSGARETQY
j_call: TRBJ2-7; cdr3_length: 11; v_call: TRBV15; cdr3_aa: ATSSLPGREQY
j_call: TRBJ2-5; cdr3_length: 10; v_call: TRBV20-1; cdr3_aa: SADRGQETQY
j_call: TRBJ2-3; cdr3_length: 14; v_call: TRBV7-9; cdr3_aa: ASSLLADPSTDTQY
j_call: TRBJ2-1; cdr3_length: 10; v_call: TRBV7-2; cdr3_aa: ASSLLNNEQF
j_call: TRBJ2-5; cdr3_length: 16; v_call: TRBV11-2; cdr3_aa: ASSLPIPHRRTRETQY
j_call: TRBJ2-7; cdr3_length: 11; v_call: TRBV5-1; cdr3_aa: ASSLEDVGEQY
j_call: TRBJ2-1; cdr3_length: 13; v_call: TRBV25-1; cdr3_aa: ASSEEQSSYNEQF
j_call: TRBJ2-5; cdr3_length: 12; v_call: TRBV7-9; cdr3_aa: ASSLGDRGETQY
j_call: TRBJ1-3; cdr3_length: 13; v_call: TRBV5-1; cdr3_aa: ASSSAGYSGNTIY
j_call: TRBJ1-4; cdr3_length: 13; v_call: TRBV5-4; cdr3_aa: ASSPDLSTNEKLF
j_call: TRBJ2-7; cdr3_length: 13; v_call: TRBV12-3/TRBV12-4; cdr3_aa: ASSQSGSTPYEQY
j_call: TRBJ2-7; cdr3_length: 13; v_call: TRBV4-2; cdr3_aa: ASSRGLDGGTEQY
j_call: TRBJ1-5; cdr3_length: 12; v_call: TRBV18; cdr3_aa: ASSPLADNQPQH
j_call: TRBJ2-5; cdr3_length: 12; v_call: TRBV7-9; cdr3_aa: AAAGDRGSETQY
j_call: TRBJ1-1; cdr3_length: 11; v_call: TRBV9; cdr3_aa: ASSRGSDTEAF
j_call: TRBJ1-1; cdr3_length: 11; v_call: TRBV29-1; cdr3_aa: SVDGRVNTEAF
j_call: TRBJ2-7; cdr3_length: 14; v_call: TRBV20-1; cdr3_aa: SAGTGRTGVNYEQY
j_call: TRBJ2-1; cdr3_length: 13; v_call: TRBV10-3; cdr3_aa: AISEGTSGGNEQF
j_call: TRBJ2-1; cdr3_length: 18; v_call: TRBV5-4; cdr3_aa: ASSSNVGQGARRAYNEQF
j_call: TRBJ1-3; cdr3_length: 13; v_call: TRBV29-1; cdr3_aa: SVVQGTHSGNTIY
j_call: TRBJ1-3; cdr3_length: 14; v_call: TRBV2; cdr3_aa: ASNPGTGGRGNTIY